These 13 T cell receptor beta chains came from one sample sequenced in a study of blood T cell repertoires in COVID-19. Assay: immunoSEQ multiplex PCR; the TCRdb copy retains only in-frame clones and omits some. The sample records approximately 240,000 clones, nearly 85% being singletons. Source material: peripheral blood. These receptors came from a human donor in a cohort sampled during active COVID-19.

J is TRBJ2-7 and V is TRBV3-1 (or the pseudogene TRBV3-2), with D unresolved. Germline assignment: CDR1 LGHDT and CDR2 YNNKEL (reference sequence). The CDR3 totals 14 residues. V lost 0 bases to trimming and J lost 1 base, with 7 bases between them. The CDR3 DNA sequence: TGTGCCAGCAGCCAAGACCGCGGATCCTACGAGCAGTACTTC. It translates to CASSQDRGSYEQYF.

This CDR3 is CASSPIGQVKNIQYF. The DNA of the CDR3 is TGTGCCAGCAGCCCCATTGGGCAGGTCAAAAACATTCAGTACTTC. The chain employs TRBV7-9 and TRBJ2-4; D ambiguous. The CDR3 extends over 15 amino acids. Deletions cut 5 bases from V and 3 bases from J, with 14 bases between. Germline values: CDR1 SEHNR, CDR2 FQNEAQ (reference sequence).

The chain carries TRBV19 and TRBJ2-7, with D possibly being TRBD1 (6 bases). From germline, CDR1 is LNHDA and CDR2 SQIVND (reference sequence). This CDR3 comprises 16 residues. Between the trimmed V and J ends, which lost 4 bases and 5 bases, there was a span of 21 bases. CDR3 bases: TGTGCCAGTAGTAATCGGGCCGGGACAACGGGCCACGAGCAGTACTTC. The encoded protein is CASSNRAGTTGHEQYF.

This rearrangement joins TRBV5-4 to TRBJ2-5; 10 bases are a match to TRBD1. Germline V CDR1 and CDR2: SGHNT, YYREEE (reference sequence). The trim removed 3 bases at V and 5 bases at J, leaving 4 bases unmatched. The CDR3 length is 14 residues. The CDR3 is CASSSTGGRETQYF. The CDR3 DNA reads TGTGCCAGCAGCTCGACAGGGGGCCGGGAGACCCAGTACTTC.

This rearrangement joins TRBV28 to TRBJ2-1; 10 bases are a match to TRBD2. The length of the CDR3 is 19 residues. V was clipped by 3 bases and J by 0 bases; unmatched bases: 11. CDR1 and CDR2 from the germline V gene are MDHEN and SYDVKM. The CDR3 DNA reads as TGTGCCAGCAGTTTCGGCAGAGGACTAGCGGTTCGCTCCTACAATGAGCAGTTCTTC. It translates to CASSFGRGLAVRSYNEQFF. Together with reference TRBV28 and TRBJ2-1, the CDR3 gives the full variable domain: DVKVTQSSRYLVKRTGEKVFLECVQDMDHENMFWYRQDPGLGLRLIYFSYDVKMKEKGDIPEGYSVSREKKERFSLILESASTNQTSMYLCASSFGRGLAVRSYNEQFFGPGTRLTVL.

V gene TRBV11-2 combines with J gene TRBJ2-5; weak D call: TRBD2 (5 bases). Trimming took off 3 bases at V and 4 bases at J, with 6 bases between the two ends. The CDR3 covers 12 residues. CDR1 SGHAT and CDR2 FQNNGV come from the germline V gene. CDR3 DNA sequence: TGTGCCAGCAGCTTTGAGGGAGAGACCCAGTACTTC. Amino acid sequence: CASSFEGETQYF.

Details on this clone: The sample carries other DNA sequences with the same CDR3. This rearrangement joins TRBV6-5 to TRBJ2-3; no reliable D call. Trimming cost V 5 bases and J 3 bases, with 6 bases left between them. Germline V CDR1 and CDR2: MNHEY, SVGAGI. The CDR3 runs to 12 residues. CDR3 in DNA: TGTGCCAGCAGTCGCGGAACAGATACGCAGTATTTT. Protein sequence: CASSRGTDTQYF.

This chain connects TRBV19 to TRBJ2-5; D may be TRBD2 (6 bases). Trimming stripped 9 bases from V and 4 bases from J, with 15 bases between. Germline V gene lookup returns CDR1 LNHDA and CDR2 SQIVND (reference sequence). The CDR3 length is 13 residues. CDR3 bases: TGTGCCAGCCGGGACGCCGGGGGAGAGACCCAGTACTTC. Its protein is CASRDAGGETQYF.

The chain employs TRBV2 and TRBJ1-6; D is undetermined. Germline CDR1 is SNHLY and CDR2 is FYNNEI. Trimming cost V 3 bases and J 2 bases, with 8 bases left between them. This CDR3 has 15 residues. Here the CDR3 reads CASSDDTAYNSPLHF. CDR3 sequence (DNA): TGTGCCAGCAGTGATGACACAGCCTATAATTCACCCCTCCACTTT.

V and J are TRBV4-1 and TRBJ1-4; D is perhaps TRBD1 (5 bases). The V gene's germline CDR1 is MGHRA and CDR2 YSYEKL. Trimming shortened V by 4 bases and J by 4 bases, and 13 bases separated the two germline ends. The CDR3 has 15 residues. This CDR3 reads CASSRPTDRNEKLFF. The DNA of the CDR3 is TGCGCCAGCAGCCGCCCGACAGACCGTAATGAAAAACTGTTTTTT.

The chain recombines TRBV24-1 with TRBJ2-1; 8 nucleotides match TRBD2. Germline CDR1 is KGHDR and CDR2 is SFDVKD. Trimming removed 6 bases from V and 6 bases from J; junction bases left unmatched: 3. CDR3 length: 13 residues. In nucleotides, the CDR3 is TGTGCCACCAGTAGGGGACTAGGCAATGAGCAGTTCTTC. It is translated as CATSRGLGNEQFF.

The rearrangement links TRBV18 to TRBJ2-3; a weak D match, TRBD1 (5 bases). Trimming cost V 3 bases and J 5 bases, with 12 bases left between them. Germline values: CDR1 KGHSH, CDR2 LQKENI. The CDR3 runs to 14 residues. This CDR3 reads CASSPIGEGDTQYF. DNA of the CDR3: TGTGCCAGCTCACCGATAGGGGAAGGAGATACGCAGTATTTT.

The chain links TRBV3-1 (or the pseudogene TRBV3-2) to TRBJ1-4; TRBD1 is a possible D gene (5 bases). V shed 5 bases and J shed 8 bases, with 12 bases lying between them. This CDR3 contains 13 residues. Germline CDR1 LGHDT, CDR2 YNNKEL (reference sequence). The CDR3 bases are TGTGCCAGCAGCGGGCAGGGTGGGGAAAAACTGTTTTTT. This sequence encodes CASSGQGGEKLFF.